This T cell receptor (beta chain) appears in the sequencing data of a study of stem cell transplantation in POMP-related autoinflammatory disease. Study-wide background: Impaired MHC class I-dependent CD8+ differentiation was hypothesized from defective thymoproteasomes. General observations from the study: Patients with PRAID showed a restricted number of unique TRB V-J gene pairings. Across all analyzed T-cell subsets, patients with PRAID tended toward reduced diversity and increased clonality.

As regards this clone: Antigen unknown.

Prominent immunodeficiency with autoinflammation defined PRAID. This CDR3 region has 14 residues. Trimming took 5 bases from V and 3 from J, leaving 14 bases between them. The germline CDR1 and CDR2 sequences are MNHEY and SMNVEV (reference sequence). The assay was immunoSEQ multiplex PCR, and TCRdb's table has in-frame clones only and misses some. Among fewer than 5,000 clones listed, more than 90% were seen once. The chain uses TRBV27 and TRBJ2-7, with D possibly called TRBD1 or TRBD2 (6 bases each). The TCR sequence derives from a human patient with POMP-related autoinflammation and immune dysregulation (PRAID). Part of the T cells may come from the graft donor. This specimen consisted of CD8+ T cells from PBMCs, obtained after stem cell transplantation. Written as DNA, the CDR3 is TGTGCCAGCAGTCCGACAGGAGCGGGCTACGAGCAGTACTTC. This encodes CASSPTGAGYEQYF.